This TCR beta chain was sequenced for a study of blood T cell repertoires in COVID-19. Germline V gene data show CDR1 as SGHAT and CDR2 as FQNNGV. The CDR3 runs to 15 residues. With 1 base removed from V and 5 bases from J, the gap between germline ends came to 14 bases. This table comes from immunoSEQ multiplex PCR, and its TCRdb copy is limited to in-frame clones, with some not included. The table lists 200,000 to 250,000 clones, roughly 88% of them singletons. The genes are TRBV11-2 and TRBJ1-2; D gene unclear. The receptor's source is a woman aged 40 to 49 who had recovered from COVID-19. The sequencing sample was made of peripheral blood. This chain's CDR3 is CASSLVPDSRYGYTF. As DNA, the CDR3 is TGTGCCAGCAGCTTAGTCCCGGACTCTCGGTATGGCTACACCTTC.